The rows below give T cell receptor beta chains drawn from one sample of a study of human T cells and chemical hapten exposure. MiXCR, run by TCRdb on the RACE reads, gives a single entry per CDR3 protein. The data contain more than 250,000 distinct CDR3 sequences, 7% to 10% of them singletons. Material: whole blood, obtained in connection with sensitization to the hapten diphenylcyclopropenone (DPC). These receptors were taken from a woman aged 40 to 55 with alopecia areata. Some clones in this sample may be carry-over from other donors' samples. CDR3s include the opening cysteine and the closing phenylalanine or tryptophan. A D gene is named only where the DNA matches it firmly. Expanded clones get a size class; other rows say once, few or many, or leave the size out.

v_call	j_call	d_call	clone_size	cdr3_aa	cdr3_nt
TRBV20-1	TRBJ2-3	TRBD2	many	CSARTSGRPDTQYF	TGCAGTGCTAGGACTAGCGGGAGACCAGATACGCAGTATTTT
TRBV28	TRBJ2-7	NA	few	CASAIRYSHYEQYF	TGTGCCAGCGCTATCAGGTACTCCCACTACGAGCAGTACTTC
TRBV7-7	TRBJ2-7	TRBD1	few	CASSLAPGQGHEQYF	TGTGCTAGCAGCTTAGCTCCAGGACAGGGGCACGAGCAGTACTTC
TRBV20-1	TRBJ1-1	NA	medium-sized	CSARSTGHTEAFF	TGCAGTGCTAGATCAACAGGCCACACTGAAGCTTTCTTT
TRBV7-2	TRBJ1-2	NA	few	CASSLAGPRYGYTF	TGTGCCAGCAGCTTAGCCGGGCCAAGATATGGCTACACCTTC
TRBV3-1	TRBJ1-5	NA	NA	CASSQGGGTNQPQHF	TGTGCCAGCAGCCAAGGAGGAGGGACGAATCAGCCCCAGCATTTT
TRBV28	TRBJ2-3	TRBD2	few	CASSSLMIAGTQYF	TGTGCCAGCAGCTCTCTAATGATAGCGGGTACGCAGTATTTT
TRBV6-1	TRBJ2-2	TRBD1	few	CASGGQGSWGELFF	TGTGCCAGCGGGGGACAGGGGTCTTGGGGGGAGCTGTTTTTT
TRBV6-2/TRBV6-3	TRBJ2-1	TRBD2	NA	CASSWGTSGPGYNEQFF	TGTGCCAGCAGTTGGGGGACTAGCGGACCAGGATACAATGAGCAGTTCTTC
TRBV10-3	TRBJ2-3	TRBD2	NA	CATLSGYTDTQYF	TGTGCCACCCTTAGCGGGTACACAGATACGCAGTATTTT
TRBV3-1	TRBJ1-5	NA	few	CASSHGDAQPQHF	TGTGCCAGCAGCCATGGGGACGCTCAGCCCCAGCATTTT
TRBV27	TRBJ2-3	NA	NA	CASSLRRDLDTQYF	TGTGCCAGCAGTTTAAGACGGGACTTAGATACGCAGTATTTT
TRBV7-9	TRBJ2-2	NA	few	CASSRSTSPELFF	TGTGCCAGCAGCCGTTCTACCTCCCCGGAGCTGTTTTTT
TRBV12-3/TRBV12-4	TRBJ1-1	NA	NA	CASSLVWQGNTEAFF	TGTGCCAGCAGTTTAGTTTGGCAGGGAAACACTGAAGCTTTCTTT
TRBV12-3/TRBV12-4	TRBJ1-5	TRBD1	many	CASSYGDRGNQPQHF	TGTGCCAGCAGTTACGGCGACAGGGGAAATCAGCCCCAGCATTTT
TRBV25-1	TRBJ2-1	TRBD2	NA	CASSGRGDPYNEQFF	TGTGCCAGCAGTGGACGGGGGGACCCCTACAATGAGCAGTTCTTC
TRBV7-9	TRBJ2-1	NA	NA	CASSLRGGASSYNEQFF	TGTGCCAGCAGCTTAAGGGGCGGGGCAAGCTCCTACAATGAGCAGTTCTTC
TRBV6-2/TRBV6-3	TRBJ2-7	NA	NA	CASSRSKARAHEQYF	TGTGCCAGCAGCCGTTCGAAGGCGCGAGCCCACGAGCAGTACTTC
TRBV29-1	TRBJ2-3	TRBD1	NA	CSVGQGTDTQYF	TGCAGCGTTGGACAGGGAACAGATACGCAGTATTTT
TRBV29-1	TRBJ2-5	TRBD1	few	CSGGGEGTQYF	TGCAGCGGAGGGGGCGAAGGGACCCAGTACTTC
TRBV12-3/TRBV12-4	TRBJ1-5	NA	many	CASSSQGQPQHF	TGTGCCAGCAGCTCGCAGGGCCAGCCCCAGCATTTT
TRBV6-5	TRBJ1-2	TRBD1	NA	CASSVTGGLTTNYGYTF	TGTGCCAGCAGTGTCACAGGGGGCTTAACTACTAACTATGGCTACACCTTC
TRBV5-1	TRBJ2-5	NA	NA	CASSSQTGYQETQYF	TGCGCCAGCAGCTCCCAGACGGGTTACCAAGAGACCCAGTACTTC
TRBV4-2	TRBJ2-2	NA	NA	CASSQGLASGNTGELFF	TGTGCCAGCAGCCAGGGTTTAGCATCCGGGAACACCGGGGAGCTGTTTTTT
TRBV20-1	TRBJ2-1	TRBD2	few	CSAPWTSGRAYEQFF	TGCAGTGCTCCCTGGACTAGCGGGAGGGCCTATGAGCAGTTCTTC
TRBV12-3/TRBV12-4	TRBJ2-2	TRBD1	few	CASRRGQVNTGELFF	TGTGCCAGCAGGAGGGGACAGGTGAACACCGGGGAGCTGTTTTTT
TRBV29-1	TRBJ2-1	TRBD2	NA	CSVEVRREPIYEQFF	TGCAGCGTTGAGGTGCGGCGGGAGCCGATCTATGAGCAGTTCTTC
TRBV3-1	TRBJ2-3	NA	many	CASSQDRPGAGHQYF	TGTGCCAGCAGCCAAGACCGGCCGGGGGCCGGTCATCAGTATTTT
TRBV12-3/TRBV12-4	TRBJ2-4	TRBD2	few	CASSAGGLQYF	TGTGCCAGCAGTGCGGGAGGCCTTCAGTACTTC
TRBV7-2	TRBJ2-3	NA	many	CASSFGQPSTDTQYF	TGTGCCAGCAGCTTCGGACAGCCCAGCACAGATACGCAGTATTTT
TRBV20-1	TRBJ1-1	NA	NA	CSAMQNTEAFF	TGCAGTGCTATGCAGAACACTGAAGCTTTCTTT
TRBV5-1	TRBJ1-4	NA	many	CASSLDNEKLFF	TGCGCCAGCAGCTTGGACAATGAAAAACTGTTTTTT
TRBV28	TRBJ1-1	NA	many	CASSLLVDTEAFF	TGTGCCAGCAGTTTATTGGTGGACACTGAAGCTTTCTTT
TRBV5-1	TRBJ2-7	NA	NA	CASSLVGQSNEQYF	TGCGCCAGCAGCTTGGTTGGACAGTCGAACGAGCAGTACTTC
TRBV4-2	TRBJ2-5	NA	many	CASSQDRGSERTQYF	TGTGCCAGCAGCCAAGACCGGGGCTCCGAACGGACCCAGTACTTC
TRBV20-1	TRBJ2-3	TRBD2	NA	CSAPGLALSTDTQYF	TGCAGTGCTCCGGGACTAGCACTTAGCACAGATACGCAGTATTTT
TRBV6-5	TRBJ1-4	NA	few	CASSYGQTTNEKLFF	TGTGCCAGCAGTTACGGGCAGACAACTAATGAAAAACTGTTTTTT
TRBV30	TRBJ1-5	NA	few	CAWSRKNQPQHF	TGTGCCTGGAGTCGTAAGAATCAGCCCCAGCATTTT
TRBV7-2	TRBJ2-1	NA	NA	CASSYGQSISEQFF	TGTGCCAGCAGCTATGGACAGTCCATCAGTGAGCAGTTCTTC
TRBV2	TRBJ2-1	TRBD1	few	CASSGDRATYNEQFF	TGTGCCAGCAGCGGGGACAGGGCTACCTACAATGAGCAGTTCTTC
TRBV9	TRBJ2-1	NA	many	CASSENYNEQFF	TGTGCCAGCAGCGAAAACTACAATGAGCAGTTCTTC
TRBV12-3/TRBV12-4	TRBJ2-7	TRBD2	NA	CASSFGGRASWEQYF	TGTGCCAGCAGCTTTGGCGGGAGGGCCTCTTGGGAGCAGTACTTC
TRBV6-6	TRBJ2-7	NA	few	CASSYNRGNYEQYF	TGTGCCAGCAGTTACAATCGGGGAAACTACGAGCAGTACTTC
TRBV20-1	TRBJ2-7	TRBD2	NA	CSARDIERGYEQYF	TGCAGTGCTAGAGATATCGAGCGGGGGTACGAGCAGTACTTC
TRBV14	TRBJ2-5	TRBD1	many	CASSRQGLRGQETQYF	TGTGCCAGCAGCCGACAGGGTCTTAGAGGCCAAGAGACCCAGTACTTC
TRBV9	TRBJ2-5	TRBD2	few	CASSVAGAPETQYF	TGTGCCAGCAGCGTTGCGGGAGCCCCAGAGACCCAGTACTTC
TRBV6-2/TRBV6-3	TRBJ2-1	TRBD2	many	CASSYSKRLAGAGSYNEQFF	TGTGCCAGCAGTTACTCTAAGCGACTAGCGGGAGCGGGGTCCTACAATGAGCAGTTCTTC
TRBV20-1	TRBJ1-6	TRBD1	NA	CSARVLAGQPNSPLHF	TGCAGTGCTAGAGTTTTGGCGGGACAGCCTAATTCACCCCTCCACTTT
TRBV28	TRBJ2-7	TRBD2	many	CASSFGSGGAPFEQYF	TGTGCCAGCAGTTTCGGTAGCGGGGGGGCCCCGTTCGAGCAGTACTTC
TRBV7-9	TRBJ2-5	NA	NA	CASSSRDKETQYF	TGTGCCAGCAGCAGCAGGGATAAAGAGACCCAGTACTTC
TRBV24-1	TRBJ1-5	NA	few	CATSDRDIIPPQPQHF	TGTGCCACCAGTGACAGGGACATTATCCCCCCTCAGCCCCAGCATTTT
TRBV7-9	TRBJ2-7	TRBD1	few	CASSPAARDRVSEQYF	TGTGCCAGCAGTCCTGCTGCCAGGGACAGGGTAAGCGAGCAGTACTTC
TRBV5-6	TRBJ2-5	NA	NA	CASSLWGRETQYF	TGTGCCAGCAGCTTGTGGGGCAGGGAGACCCAGTACTTC
TRBV5-4	TRBJ2-2	NA	NA	CASSLAGVPTGELFF	TGTGCCAGCAGCTTGGCGGGAGTGCCCACCGGGGAGCTGTTTTTT
TRBV7-9	TRBJ2-1	TRBD2	few	CASSFSDTSGSRGQFF	TGTGCCAGCAGCTTTTCGGACACTAGCGGGAGTCGGGGGCAGTTCTTC
TRBV28	TRBJ2-4	NA	many	CASSLGGDSSNIQYF	TGTGCCAGCAGTTTGGGGGGGGACAGCTCAAACATTCAGTACTTC
TRBV5-1	TRBJ2-5	TRBD2	NA	CASSPLATQETQYF	TGCGCCAGCAGCCCACTAGCGACCCAAGAGACCCAGTACTTC
TRBV29-1	TRBJ2-3	TRBD2	NA	CSVGATSSLTDTQYF	TGCAGCGTTGGGGCGACTAGCAGTTTGACAGATACGCAGTATTTT